This T cell receptor beta chain was documented in a study of Ad26.COV2.S vaccination and SARS-CoV-2 variants. In regard to this clone: Other DNA sequences within the sample encode an identical CDR3.

V shed 4 bases and J shed 4 bases, with 4 bases lying between them. The germline CDR1 and CDR2 sequences are MNHEY and SVGAGI. CDR3 length: 12 amino acids. Produced via immunoSEQ multiplex PCR; TCRdb's table is partial and in-frame only. The repertoire has some 240,000 clones, 87% of them found once; the top ten carry about 2.7%. Treatment noted: around 19 received Ad26.COV2.S at low or high dose, single or two shots; 5 received placebo; per-sample allocation not given. Sampling was done on day 63 after the first vaccine or placebo injection. The chain couples TRBV6-5 to TRBJ2-2; no clear D gene. The sample was peripheral blood, taken in a trial of Ad26.COV2.S vaccine versus placebo. This TCR was sampled from a person aged 18-65 years who received the Ad26.COV2.S COVID-19 vaccine or a placebo. CDR3 in DNA: TGTGCCAGCAGTTCCCCCACCGGGGAGCTGTTTTTT. Protein product: CASSSPTGELFF.